The 16 T cell receptor beta chains below all came from one sample that was sequenced in a study of cytomegalovirus exposure and HLA in healthy donors. Vbeta (60) and Jbeta (13) primers were used in the PCR. Method: immunoSEQ multiplex PCR; TCRdb's copy keeps in-frame clones and lacks some. Counted here are 150,000 to 200,000 clones, over 75% occurring once; the ten biggest clones make up approximately 0.89%. The sequencing input was PBMCs. The source is a woman between 50 and 59 years old in good health and CMV-seropositive.

This clone was seen a handful of times. This chain joins TRBV4-1 and TRBJ2-2, with 9 bases lining up with TRBD1. V shed 4 bases, J shed 4 bases, and the junction held 4 bases outside the gene matches. The CDR3 loop spans 15 amino acids. The germline V gene encodes CDR1 MGHRA and CDR2 YSYEKL. The CDR3: CASSRDRVGTGELFF. CDR3 sequence (DNA): TGCGCCAGCAGCCGGGACAGGGTCGGCACCGGGGAGCTGTTTTTT.

This sequence joins TRBV2 and TRBJ1-2, with a possible D match to TRBD1 (6 bases). There are 13 residues in the CDR3. Germline CDR1 SNHLY, CDR2 FYNNEI. V dropped 6 bases and J dropped 4 bases, with 12 bases sitting between them. As DNA, the CDR3 is TGTGCCAGCAGCGCCGGGACATTCTATGGCTACACCTTC. Its translation: CASSAGTFYGYTF.

The rearrangement joins TRBV5-1 to TRBJ2-1; tentatively, D is TRBD1 (6 bases). The CDR3 covers 14 residues. V was shortened by 1 base and J by 1 base, with 6 bases between the two germline ends. CDR1 SGHRS and CDR2 YFSETQ come from the germline V gene. CDR3 coding DNA: TGCGCCAGCAGCTTGCAGGGGTCCTACAATGAGCAGTTCTTC. Translated: CASSLQGSYNEQFF.

The chain is built from TRBV10-3 and TRBJ2-3; 7 bases are a match to TRBD2. CDR1 is ENHRY and CDR2 is SYGVKD in the germline V gene. V was clipped by 0 bases and J by 11 bases; unmatched bases: 14. The CDR3 has 16 amino acids. CDR3 amino acids: CAISESGGSGKYRQYF. Written as DNA, the CDR3 is TGTGCCATCAGTGAGTCTGGCGGGAGTGGAAAGTATAGGCAGTATTTT.

This clone was observed a handful of times. The chain has TRBV30 and TRBJ1-1; D unresolved. V lost 2 bases and J lost 8, with 9 bases in between. The CDR3 has 11 amino acids. The V gene's germline CDR1 is GTSNPN and CDR2 SVGIG (reference sequence). The chain's CDR3 is CAWSTRSEAFF. In DNA form, the CDR3 reads TGTGCCTGGAGTACTCGCTCCGAAGCTTTCTTT.

This clone appeared a single time. The rearrangement links TRBV7-9 to TRBJ1-2; unclear D gene. Germline V gene lookup returns CDR1 SEHNR and CDR2 FQNEAQ (reference sequence). The CDR3 runs to 14 residues. V was clipped by 5 bases and J by 5 bases, with 15 bases between them. The CDR3 here is CASSLSGQSYGYTF. DNA of the CDR3: TGTGCCAGCAGCCTTAGTGGGCAGTCTTATGGCTACACCTTC.

The chain joins TRBV4-1 to TRBJ2-4; tentative D call: TRBD1 (6 bases). Trimming shortened V by 5 bases and J by 2 bases, and 10 bases separated the two germline ends. Germline V CDR1 and CDR2: MGHRA, YSYEKL. The CDR3 consists of 14 residues. The CDR3 nucleotides read TGCGCCAGCAGCTGGGGGCCGACCAAAAACATTCAGTACTTC. This sequence encodes CASSWGPTKNIQYF.

The V call is TRBV13, the J call TRBJ2-3; 8 nucleotides align to TRBD1. The CDR3 covers 14 residues. The trim removed 5 bases at V and 5 bases at J, leaving 6 bases unmatched. Germline-derived CDR1 and CDR2 are PRHDT and FYEKMQ (reference sequence). CDR3 DNA: TGTGCCAGCAGCCTGACAGGGGTGGGAGATACGCAGTATTTT. This encodes CASSLTGVGDTQYF.

The rearrangement links TRBV9 to TRBJ2-5, with 7 bases aligning to TRBD2. Per germline, CDR1 SGDLS and CDR2 YYNGEE. The CDR3 sequence is 16 residues long. J lost 1 base, V lost 1 base, and 7 bases had no gene match. DNA of the CDR3: TGTGCCAGCAGCGTAATGGGACTATCGTTCCAAGAGACCCAGTACTTC. Protein product: CASSVMGLSFQETQYF.

This clone was seen a few times. This chain uses TRBV6-1 with TRBJ2-7, with 9 nucleotides matching TRBD1. The CDR3 has 14 residues. Losses at the gene ends were 8 bases for V and 0 bases for J; bases not matched to a gene: 5. Germline V gene lookup returns CDR1 MNHNS and CDR2 SASEGT. The CDR3 region is CASGRDRASYEQYF. CDR3 DNA: TGTGCCAGCGGCAGGGACAGGGCCTCCTACGAGCAGTACTTC.

The chain recombines TRBV28 with TRBJ1-5, with D uncertain. Germline V gene data show CDR1 as MDHEN and CDR2 as SYDVKM. Trimming cost V 5 bases and J 0 bases, with 20 bases left between them. The CDR3 consists of 18 residues. The CDR3 region has the DNA TGTGCCAGCAGTAAAAGCACAGACCTCAACTTTAGCAATCAGCCCCAGCATTTT. It yields the protein CASSKSTDLNFSNQPQHF.

V gene TRBV9 combines with J gene TRBJ2-3; TRBD2 agrees at 8 bases. Trimming at V came to 0 bases and at J to 1 base, leaving 4 bases not matched to a gene. The germline V gene has CDR1 SGDLS and CDR2 YYNGEE. The CDR3 is made up of 16 amino acids. CDR3 sequence (DNA): TGTGCCAGCAGCGTAGACGGGGGGGATCGCACAGATACGCAGTATTTT. This codes for CASSVDGGDRTDTQYF.

This CDR3 is CASSDSGLAGGSGELFF. In DNA form, the CDR3 reads TGTGCCAGCAGTGACTCCGGGCTAGCGGGGGGAAGCGGGGAGCTGTTTTTT. The V call is TRBV6-4, the J call TRBJ2-2; 11 nucleotides match TRBD2. With 0 bases clipped from V and 7 bases from J, the junction kept 7 bases outside the gene matches. Germline CDR1 reads MRHNA; CDR2 reads SNTAGT. The CDR3 loop spans 17 amino acids.

This clone was detected once. The CDR3 region is CASRSFDRVEGNEQFF. The DNA for the CDR3 is TGTGCCAGCAGATCGTTTGACAGGGTCGAAGGGAATGAGCAGTTCTTC. The chain employs TRBV2 and TRBJ2-1; the match to TRBD1 covers 7 bases. Unmatched junction bases numbered 15, after V lost 6 bases and J lost 7 bases. From germline, CDR1 is SNHLY and CDR2 FYNNEI. CDR3 length: 16 residues.

The chain uses TRBV27 and TRBJ1-5, with TRBD1 as a possible D gene (6 bases). The germline CDR1 and CDR2 sequences are MNHEY and SMNVEV (reference sequence). V lost 5 bases and J 5 bases, leaving 19 bases between the germline ends. The CDR3 consists of 16 residues. The CDR3 spells CASSSNFLQGYQPQHF. The CDR3 nucleotides read TGTGCCAGCAGTAGTAATTTCCTACAGGGTTATCAGCCCCAGCATTTT.

The CDR3 DNA sequence: TGTGCCAGCAGCTTAGATATCACAGGGAGCTATGGCTACACCTTC. It yields the protein CASSLDITGSYGYTF. The chain combines TRBV11-2 with TRBJ1-2; a possible D gene is TRBD1 (6 bases). Looked up from germline, CDR1 is SGHAT and CDR2 is FQNNGV. The CDR3 loop spans 15 amino acids. Trimming stripped 0 bases from V and 4 bases from J, with 12 bases between.